The entry below describes one T cell receptor beta chain. This clonotype was seen ten or more times. Which antigen it targets is not known. No clone much larger than this one lies a single base away; base qualities are absent. CDR1 and CDR2, per the germline V gene (reference sequence), are DFQATT and SNEGSKA. Including cysteine and phenylalanine, the CDR3 has 13 amino acids. The retained sequence is limited to the CDR3, 39 bases, with the frame set at the first base. At the junction V is shortened by 2 bases and J by 5 bases, with 12 bases in between. Receptors were amplified or captured by 5' RACE. This sample was sequenced with a NextSeq 500. To correct for sequencing error and PCR bias, the TCR library protocol tagged individual cDNA molecules with unique molecular identifiers. Both TCR alpha and beta chains were sequenced, and tight co-correlation was observed between alpha and beta sequence abundances in each sample. The paper's processing steps were these. Decombinator V4 was used to annotate the V gene, J gene and CDR3 of the TCR sequences. TCRs were defined as expanded if a significant change between any two time points was detected under a Poisson model with p below 0.0001. TCR abundances were normalised to the total number of TCRs sequenced in each sample and reported as counts per million. MAIT TCRs were defined by TRAV1-2 paired with TRAJ12, TRAJ20 or TRAJ33, and iNKT TCRs by TRAV10 paired with TRAJ18. VDJdb, accessed 1 November 2021, was searched for CMV, EBV and SARS-CoV-2 annotated TCRs, with TCRs annotated for multiple antigens excluded. TCRdb itself trimmed the public reads at Q25 with fastp, ran MiXCR and retained productive beta chains. Every entry covers one CDR3 protein and lists the most common genes and DNA from its rows. These V and J calls are TCRdb output, not the study's own analysis. Across this sample there are approximately 76,000 distinct CDR3 sequences, with approximately 13% seen only once. Jointly, the top ten make up roughly 1.2% of the sample.

The data belong to a study of early T cells in non-severe SARS-CoV-2 infection (TCRdb year 2021). For the study in its entirety: Because TCR sequencing was done on bulk RNA from unsorted whole blood, the alpha and beta chains could not be paired.

This was a case-control study nested in a cohort of healthcare workers in London, UK, who had nasopharyngeal swab PCR tests and blood samples taken every week. Healthcare workers were recruited between 23 and 31 March 2020, during the week of the UK lockdown, and were followed weekly for up to about 16 weeks. Points the paper makes about the study in general: VDJdb matching was skewed toward anti-spike CD8 responses, so virus-specific expansions were likely underestimated and private and CD4 specificities were missed.

This clonotype originated in an adult who was a healthcare worker with PCR-confirmed SARS-CoV-2 infection or an uninfected control (not recorded which). The rearrangement joined TRBV20-1 to TRBJ2-5; the D gene is perhaps TRBD1, from 6 matching bases. The sequenced sample consisted of whole blood. The sequenced DNA is TGCAGTGCTAGAAAGGACAGCTCGGAGACCCAGTACTTC. Its protein product is CSARKDSSETQYF.